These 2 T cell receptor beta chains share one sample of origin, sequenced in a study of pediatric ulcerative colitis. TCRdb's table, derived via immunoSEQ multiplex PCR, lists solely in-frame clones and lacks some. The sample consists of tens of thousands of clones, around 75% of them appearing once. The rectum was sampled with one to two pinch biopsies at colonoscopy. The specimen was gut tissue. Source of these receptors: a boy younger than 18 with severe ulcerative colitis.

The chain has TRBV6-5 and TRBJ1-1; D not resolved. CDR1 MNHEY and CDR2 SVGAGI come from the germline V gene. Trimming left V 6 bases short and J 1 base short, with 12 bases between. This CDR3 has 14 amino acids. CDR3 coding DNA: TGTGCCAGCAGAGGGAGTAACTGGAACACTGAAGCTTTCTTT. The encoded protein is CASRGSNWNTEAFF.

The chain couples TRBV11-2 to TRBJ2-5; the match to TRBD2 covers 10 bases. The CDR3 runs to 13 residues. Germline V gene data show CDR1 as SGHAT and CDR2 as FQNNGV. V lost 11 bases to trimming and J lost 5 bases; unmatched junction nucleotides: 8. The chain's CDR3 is CAVSGGLQETQYF. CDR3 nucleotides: TGTGCCGTTAGCGGGGGGCTGCAGGAGACCCAGTACTTC.